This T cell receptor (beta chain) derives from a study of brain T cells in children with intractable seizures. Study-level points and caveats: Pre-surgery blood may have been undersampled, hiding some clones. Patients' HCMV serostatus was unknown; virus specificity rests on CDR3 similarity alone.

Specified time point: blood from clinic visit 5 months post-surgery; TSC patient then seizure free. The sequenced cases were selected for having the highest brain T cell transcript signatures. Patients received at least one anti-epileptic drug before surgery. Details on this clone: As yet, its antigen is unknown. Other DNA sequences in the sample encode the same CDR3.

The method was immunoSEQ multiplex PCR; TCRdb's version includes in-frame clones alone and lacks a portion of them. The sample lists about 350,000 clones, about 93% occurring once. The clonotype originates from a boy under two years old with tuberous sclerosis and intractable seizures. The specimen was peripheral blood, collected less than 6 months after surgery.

CDR3 DNA: TGTGCCAGCAGCTTAGCCCAGAACACCGGGGAGCTGTTTTTT. Translated: CASSLAQNTGELFF. V and J are TRBV7-9 and TRBJ2-2; no clear D gene. This CDR3 contains 14 residues. Per germline, CDR1 SEHNR and CDR2 FQNEAQ (reference sequence). Between the trimmed V and J ends, which lost 0 bases and 1 base, there was a span of 3 bases.